This T cell receptor beta chain appears in the sequencing data of a study of blood T cell repertoires in COVID-19. About the study: The United States, Italy and Spain supplied acute and convalescent COVID-19 samples. PBMCs, B-cell-depleted T cells, or T cells provided the cDNA or gDNA that made up the material.

Trimming removed 10 bases at V and 1 base at J, with 22 bases between. Germline CDR1 WNHNN, CDR2 SYGVQD (reference sequence). This CDR3 is built from 16 residues. Data came from immunoSEQ multiplex PCR; TCRdb stores just in-frame clones and leaves some out. This sample yields 15,000 to 20,000 clones, of which roughly 88% are seen a single time; around 16% belongs to the top ten. The chain links TRBV10-1 to TRBJ1-2; no reliable D call. The source of this sequence is a human donor in a cohort sampled during active COVID-19. Source material: peripheral blood. In nucleotides, the CDR3 is TGCGCCACGATGATAACGGTCCTGAAGATTAACTATGGCTACACCTTC. It yields the protein CATMITVLKINYGYTF.